The following is a TCR beta chain sequence with its context. Per the original data handling: For nucleated cells, counts were estimated from reference gene primer amplification. Profiling relied on immunoSEQ multiplex PCR, and the TCRdb table lists in-frame clones only, not all of them. V and J calls and clone size follow that table, whereas D and trimming were derived from the DNA. The data show roughly 700,000 clones, about nine tenths seen once. This entry comes from a study of blood T cell repertoires in COVID-19. In the study overall: PBMCs, B-cell-depleted T cells, or T cells provided the cDNA or gDNA that made up the material.

J lost 2 bases, V lost 6 bases, and 6 bases had no gene match. The CDR3 is made up of 15 amino acids. Germline V CDR1 and CDR2: LNHDA, SQIVND (reference sequence). What was sequenced was peripheral blood. The clonotype was recovered from a woman aged 18-35 years with acute or convalescent COVID-19. The chain uses TRBV19 and TRBJ2-1; 8 bases align to TRBD2. The CDR3 region is CASRTGGVAYNEQFF. CDR3 nucleotides: TGTGCCAGTAGAACGGGGGGGGTTGCCTACAATGAGCAGTTCTTC.